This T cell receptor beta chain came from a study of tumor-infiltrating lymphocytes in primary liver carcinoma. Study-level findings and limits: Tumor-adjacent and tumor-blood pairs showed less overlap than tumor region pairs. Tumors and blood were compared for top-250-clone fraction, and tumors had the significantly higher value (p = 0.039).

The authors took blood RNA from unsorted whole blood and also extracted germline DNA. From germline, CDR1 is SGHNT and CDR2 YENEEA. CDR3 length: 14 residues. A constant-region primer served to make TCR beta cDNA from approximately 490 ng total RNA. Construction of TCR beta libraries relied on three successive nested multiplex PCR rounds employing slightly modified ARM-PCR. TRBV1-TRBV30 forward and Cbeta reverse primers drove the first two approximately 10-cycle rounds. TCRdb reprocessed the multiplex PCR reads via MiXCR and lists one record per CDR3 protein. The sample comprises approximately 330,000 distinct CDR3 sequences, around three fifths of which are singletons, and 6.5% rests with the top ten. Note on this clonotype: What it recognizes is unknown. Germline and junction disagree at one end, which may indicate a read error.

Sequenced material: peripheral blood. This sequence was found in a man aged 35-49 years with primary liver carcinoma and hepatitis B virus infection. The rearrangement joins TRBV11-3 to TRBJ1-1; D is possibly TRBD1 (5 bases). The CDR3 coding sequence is TGTGCCAGCAACCCGGGACCGCTGAACACCGAAGCTTTCTTT. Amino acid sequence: CASNPGPLNTEAFF.